One sample yielded the 30 T cell receptor beta chains listed below, sequenced in a study of identical twins (dated by TCRdb to about 2016). Libraries were built with 5' RACE. Data came from an Illumina HiSeq 2000. The public reads were reanalyzed by TCRdb: fastp trimming at Q25, MiXCR alignment, in-frame beta chains only. CDR3 protein duplicates are merged, each entry listing the most common genes and DNA. Across this sample there are hundreds of thousands of distinct CDR3 sequences, with 5.5% to 6.5% seen only once. The top ten clones comprise under 2% of the sample. Material for sequencing was naive T cells sorted from blood. Per the publication, the cell subset or site label means: cells isolated with a human naive T-cell isolation kit. The receptors stem from a man younger than 35 in good health.

This clonotype was seen repeatedly, ten times or more. The chain recombines TRBV5-1 with TRBJ2-1, with 9 bases that match TRBD2. The CDR3 contains 17 residues. CDR1 and CDR2 (germline): SGHRS, YFSETQ. V lost 0 bases and J lost 7; bases outside the gene matches: 11. The CDR3 DNA reads TGCGCCAGCAGCTTGGAGGCCGTAGCGGGAGTCAGGAATGAGCAGTTCTTC. It translates to CASSLEAVAGVRNEQFF.

In this sample, this clonotype turned up many times. This sequence joins TRBV6-2 or TRBV6-3 and TRBJ2-1, with D perhaps TRBD2 (5 bases). This CDR3 has 14 residues. V was pared by 5 bases and J by 5 bases, with 13 bases between. The germline V gene encodes CDR1 MNHEY and CDR2 SVGEGT. CDR3 DNA: TGTGCCAGCAGTATAGGAGGATTAAACAATGAGCAGTTCTTC. It encodes CASSIGGLNNEQFF.

In its sample, this clonotype was seen many times. The J gene is TRBJ2-3, the V gene TRBV6-5; D may be TRBD2 (6 bases). The ends were cut back, 2 bases at V and 2 bases at J, with 11 bases in the middle. The CDR3 consists of 15 residues. Per germline, CDR1 MNHEY and CDR2 SVGAGI. Here the CDR3 reads CASSYVGGPTDTQYF. The CDR3 DNA sequence: TGTGCCAGCAGTTACGTAGGAGGGCCCACAGATACGCAGTATTTT.

The V call is TRBV7-2, the J call TRBJ2-1, with 14 nucleotides matching TRBD2. The CDR3 extends over 15 amino acids. V gave up 3 bases and J gave up 9 bases; unmatched junction bases: 4. Germline CDR1 SGHTA, CDR2 FQGNSA. CDR3 DNA: TGTGCCAGCAGCTTCGGGACTAGCGGGAGAGGTGAGCAGTTCTTC. Translated: CASSFGTSGRGEQFF. Together with reference TRBV7-2 and TRBJ2-1, the CDR3 gives the full variable domain: GAGVSQSPSNKVTEKGKDVELRCDPISGHTALYWYRQSLGQGLEFLIYFQGNSAPDKSGLPSDRFSAERTGGSVSTLTIQRTQQEDSAVYLCASSFGTSGRGEQFFGPGTRLTVL.

The rearrangement links TRBV19 to TRBJ1-2; D unclear. CDR3 length equals 13 residues. From germline, CDR1 is LNHDA and CDR2 SQIVND (reference sequence). V was trimmed by 3 bases and J by 8 bases, leaving 13 bases between them. CDR3 protein: CASSIGQALGYTF. Written as DNA, the CDR3 is TGTGCCAGTAGTATTGGTCAGGCTCTAGGCTACACCTTC.

The sample holds a few counts of this clonotype. This chain links TRBV27 with TRBJ2-1; no clear D gene. Germline-derived CDR1 and CDR2 are MNHEY and SMNVEV (reference sequence). The CDR3 loop spans 13 amino acids. Trimming removed 5 bases from V and 7 bases from J, with 12 bases in between. The CDR3 loop is CASSPRVGNEQFF. CDR3 bases: TGTGCCAGCAGTCCTAGGGTGGGTAATGAGCAGTTCTTC.

This clonotype occurred a few times. V gene TRBV11-2 combines with J gene TRBJ2-7; 12 nucleotides match TRBD2. This CDR3 has 15 amino acids. Germline values: CDR1 SGHAT, CDR2 FQNNGV. V shed 5 bases, J shed 6 bases, and the junction held 8 bases outside the gene matches. DNA of the CDR3: TGTGCCAGCAGCGCCCGACTAGCGGGAGATCGCGAGCAGTACTTC. This translates into CASSARLAGDREQYF.

This clonotype came up a few times. The chain carries TRBV6-1 and TRBJ2-1; 7 bases match TRBD2. The CDR3 extends over 13 amino acids. Germline V gene data show CDR1 as MNHNS and CDR2 as SASEGT. The V gene end was trimmed by 3 bases and the J gene end by 9 bases; junction bases not matched to a gene: 5. The CDR3 DNA sequence: TGTGCCAGCAGTGAGCGGGAGTCGGGTGAGCAGTTCTTC. It is translated as CASSERESGEQFF.

The sample holds many counts of this clonotype. This chain joins TRBV27 and TRBJ2-1; TRBD2 matches 10 bases. Germline CDR1 is MNHEY and CDR2 is SMNVEV (reference sequence). Unmatched junction bases numbered 9, after V lost 4 bases and J lost 9 bases. The CDR3 length is 15 residues. This CDR3 reads CASSWQLAGASEQFF. DNA of the CDR3: TGTGCCAGCAGTTGGCAGCTAGCGGGAGCTAGTGAGCAGTTCTTC.

The rearrangement joins TRBV6-5 to TRBJ2-7; 9 nucleotides agree with TRBD1. Germline-derived CDR1 and CDR2 are MNHEY and SVGAGI. The V gene end was trimmed by 0 bases and the J gene end by 1 base; junction bases not matched to a gene: 1. The CDR3 contains 15 residues. CDR3 in DNA: TGTGCCAGCAGTTACTCGGGGACAGGGTCCTACGAGCAGTACTTC. The encoded protein is CASSYSGTGSYEQYF.

This clonotype has at least ten counts. The chain joins TRBV12-3 or TRBV12-4 to TRBJ2-1; D may be TRBD2 (6 bases). There are 15 residues in the CDR3. Trimming left V 7 bases short and J 5 bases short, with 18 bases between. In DNA, the CDR3 is TGTGCCAGCACCCCCACCCGAGGAGGGGACAATGAGCAGTTCTTC. It encodes CASTPTRGGDNEQFF.

This clonotype occurred many times. The chain joins TRBV6-5 to TRBJ2-7, with D perhaps matching TRBD2 (6 bases). The CDR3 consists of 15 residues. The V gene's germline CDR1 is MNHEY and CDR2 SVGAGI. Trimming left V 2 bases short and J 2 bases short, with 13 bases between. CDR3 amino acids: CASSYGSGVAYEQYF. CDR3 coding DNA: TGTGCCAGCAGTTACGGGTCGGGAGTCGCCTACGAGCAGTACTTC.

Of note for this clonotype: This may come from a read error, since a much larger clone is one base off. The chain links TRBV6-1 to TRBJ1-5; TRBD1 matches at 8 bases. The end of the DNA aligns better with TRBJ2-3, so the J call may be wrong. The CDR3 runs to 18 residues. Germline V lookup: CDR1 MNHNS, CDR2 SASEGT. The CDR3 bases are TGTGCCAGCAAAATAGACAGGGGTAAAATTATCGGCAATCAGCCCCAGTATTTT. This translates into CASKIDRGKIIGNQPQYF.

This clonotype has only a few counts. CDR3 amino acids: CASSLETHTGELFF. CDR3 sequence (DNA): TGTGCCAGCAGCTTAGAGACGCACACCGGGGAGCTGTTTTTT. The chain links TRBV7-7 to TRBJ2-2; D gene ambiguous. CDR3 length equals 14 residues. From germline, CDR1 is SSHAT and CDR2 FNYEAQ (reference sequence). Trimming removed 1 base at V and 3 bases at J, with 6 bases between.

There are many counts of this clonotype. The chain uses TRBV12-3 or TRBV12-4 and TRBJ2-7; possibly TRBD1 or TRBD2 for D (6 bases each). Trimming left V 5 bases short and J 6 bases short, with 17 bases between. The CDR3 spans 14 residues. The CDR3 DNA reads TGTGCCAGCAGTCCAACTAGGGGGGCCATCGAGCAGTACTTC. It translates to CASSPTRGAIEQYF.

In this sample, this clonotype turned up many times. This rearrangement joins TRBV20-1 to TRBJ2-1; the D is unclear. Germline V lookup: CDR1 DFQATT, CDR2 SNEGSKA (reference sequence). V was trimmed by 0 bases and J by 9 bases, leaving 9 bases between them. This CDR3 contains 12 residues. The CDR3 sequence is CSARDVGSEQFF. The CDR3 nucleotides read TGCAGTGCTAGAGATGTGGGTAGTGAGCAGTTCTTC.

The V and J genes are TRBV6-2 or TRBV6-3 and TRBJ1-1; D might be TRBD1 (6 bases). Germline V gene data show CDR1 as MNHEY and CDR2 as SVGEGT. The CDR3 has 13 residues. Trimming left V 5 bases short and J 9 bases short, with 16 bases between. The CDR3 bases are TGTGCCAGCAGTGGGCTTCGGGGGCTAAAAGCTTTCTTT. Protein sequence: CASSGLRGLKAFF.

This clonotype was seen only a few times. The rearrangement joins TRBV25-1 to TRBJ2-5, with TRBD1 identical over 9 bases. CDR3 size: 17 residues. Germline-derived CDR1 and CDR2 are MGHDK and SYGVNS. V shed 0 bases and J 2 bases; nucleotides not matched to a gene: 7. For the CDR3, the DNA is TGTGCCAGCAGTGAATATTCTCAGGGACAGGGTCAAGAGACCCAGTACTTC. Translation: CASSEYSQGQGQETQYF.

This clonotype has only a few counts. The chain couples TRBV11-3 to TRBJ2-1; TRBD2 aligns across 9 bases. CDR1 and CDR2 from the germline V gene are SGHNT and YENEEA. CDR3 length: 16 residues. Trimming took 2 bases from V and 6 from J; bases not matched to a gene: 8. This CDR3 is CASSLPGLAQVNEQFF. The DNA for the CDR3 is TGTGCCAGCAGCTTACCCGGACTAGCGCAGGTCAATGAGCAGTTCTTC.

This clonotype occurred a few times. The CDR3, as DNA: TGTGCCAGCAGTTACAGGGTGGGAGTAAGCACAGATACGCAGTATTTT. Residues: CASSYRVGVSTDTQYF. The chain uses TRBV6-2 or TRBV6-3 and TRBJ2-3, with D possibly matching TRBD2 (5 bases). The V gene's germline CDR1 is MNHEY and CDR2 SVGEGT. CDR3 length: 16 amino acids. Trimming stripped 2 bases from V and 0 bases from J, with 12 bases between.

This clonotype was detected ten times or more. The V call is TRBV12-3 or TRBV12-4, the J call TRBJ2-7; D not resolved. The CDR3 loop spans 15 amino acids. V gave up 3 bases and J gave up 2 bases, with 14 bases separating them. CDR3 sequence: CASSFFIRDTYEQYF. Written as DNA, the CDR3 is TGTGCCAGCAGTTTTTTTATTCGAGACACCTACGAGCAGTACTTC.

This clonotype was seen a few times. The CDR3 here is CASAPGTDTDTQYF. The DNA for the CDR3 is TGCGCCAGCGCCCCCGGGACCGACACAGATACGCAGTATTTT. The chain carries TRBV5-1 and TRBJ2-3; D may match TRBD1 or TRBD2 (5 bases each). Germline V gene sequence: CDR1 SGHRS, CDR2 YFSETQ. Between the trimmed V and J ends, which lost 7 bases and 2 bases, there was a span of 14 bases. There are 14 residues in the CDR3.

At least ten counts were recorded for this clonotype. This chain connects TRBV6-5 to TRBJ2-1; D perhaps matches TRBD2 (6 bases). The CDR3 has 14 amino acids. CDR1 and CDR2 (germline): MNHEY, SVGAGI. Between the trimmed V and J ends, which lost 0 bases and 9 bases, there was a span of 12 bases. CDR3 bases: TGTGCCAGCAGTTACTCGGGAGGTGGTGGTGAGCAGTTCTTC. Translation gives CASSYSGGGGEQFF.

This clonotype has at least ten counts. The rearrangement joins TRBV5-5 to TRBJ2-5, with D unresolved. The CDR3 is 12 amino acids. Per germline, CDR1 SGHKS and CDR2 YYEKEE (reference sequence). V was clipped by 4 bases and J by 3 bases, with 7 bases between them. CDR3 nucleotide sequence: TGTGCCAGCAGCGTGGACGAAGAGACCCAGTACTTC. Encoded protein: CASSVDEETQYF.

The table lists this clonotype with many counts. This sequence joins TRBV29-1 and TRBJ2-2; D uncertain. V lost 5 bases and J 2 bases, leaving 9 bases between the germline ends. From germline, CDR1 is SQVTM and CDR2 ANQGSEA. This CDR3 is built from 13 residues. CDR3 sequence reads: CSVQDLNTGELFF. CDR3 coding DNA: TGCAGCGTTCAGGACCTCAACACCGGGGAGCTGTTTTTT.

Ten or more counts support this clonotype. This chain uses TRBV20-1 with TRBJ2-1; 7 bases fit TRBD2. CDR1 is DFQATT and CDR2 is SNEGSKA in the germline V gene (reference sequence). CDR3 length: 13 residues. The CDR3 DNA reads TGCGGGAAGCGGGATTGGTCCTACAATGAGCAGTTCTTC. Its protein is CGKRDWSYNEQFF.

This clonotype has at least ten counts. The chain employs TRBV29-1 and TRBJ1-1; D is unclear. CDR3 length: 12 amino acids. V gave up 0 bases and J gave up 1 base, with 3 bases separating them. Per germline, CDR1 SQVTM and CDR2 ANQGSEA. The CDR3: CSVEDGNTEAFF. CDR3 in DNA: TGCAGCGTTGAAGACGGGAACACTGAAGCTTTCTTT.

The chain has TRBV6-2 or TRBV6-3 and TRBJ1-5; 7 bases match TRBD1. Germline CDR1 MNHEY, CDR2 SVGEGT. This CDR3 comprises 14 residues. Unmatched junction bases numbered 3, after V lost 6 bases and J lost 1 base. The CDR3 sequence is CASRLDRSNQPQHF. The CDR3 bases are TGTGCCAGCAGACTGGACAGGAGCAATCAGCCCCAGCATTTT.

This clonotype has ten or more counts. The V call is TRBV7-9, the J call TRBJ2-2; the D gene is possibly TRBD1 (6 bases). CDR3 length equals 14 residues. CDR1 is SEHNR and CDR2 is FQNEAQ in the germline V gene (reference sequence). V dropped 3 bases and J dropped 4 bases, with 9 bases sitting between them. CDR3 amino acids: CASSLRTVTGELFF. The CDR3 DNA reads TGTGCCAGCAGCTTGCGGACAGTCACCGGGGAGCTGTTTTTT.

This clonotype has just a few counts. The chain combines TRBV6-5 with TRBJ2-5, with D perhaps matching TRBD1 (6 bases). Trimming pared 0 bases from V and 4 bases from J, leaving 9 bases between. The CDR3 has 14 residues. The germline gives CDR1 MNHEY, CDR2 SVGAGI. The CDR3 DNA reads as TGTGCCAGCAGTTACTCGCAGGGGCTAGAGACCCAGTACTTC. Translation: CASSYSQGLETQYF.